The text below deals with one T cell receptor beta chain. Its target antigen remains unknown. No base qualities exist here, and no much larger clone lies one base off it. CDR1 and CDR2 are drawn from the germline V gene (reference sequence): SGHNT, YYREEE. The CDR3 contains 14 residues, cysteine and phenylalanine counted. The read is trimmed to its CDR3 DNA, 42 bases read in frame from base 1. V is reduced by 4 bases and J by 1 base, leaving a spacing of 11 bases between them. This sample was included in a study of blood T cell repertoires in COVID-19 (dated by TCRdb to the early 2020s). Background for the entire study: The collaborator samples originated in the United States, Italy and Spain and spanned the acute and convalescent phases of COVID-19. The repertoires were made available in a free public database intended to serve as a resource for research on the immune response to SARS-CoV-2. A de-identified subject ID, COVID-19 status, age in years and sex were almost always included in the sample metadata. Where available, HLA class I and class II types were taken from metadata supplied by the sample provider and were not determined by assay-based typing. The prospective study material was composed of cDNA or gDNA derived from T cells, B-cell-depleted T cells, or PBMCs. The samples were drawn from the first 160 participants of the ongoing ImmuneRACE study and from 1,254 subjects provided by 6 global collaborators. The dataset comprised deeply sampled blood TCRbeta repertoires from subjects exposed to, actively infected with, or recovered from COVID-19.

The collaborating institutions used their own protocols to collect whole blood in K2EDTA tubes. For TCRbeta analysis, collaborators shipped samples as frozen whole blood, isolated PBMCs, or DNA extracted from either of those sample types. Broader findings and caveats from the paper: The amount of clinical and demographic metadata varied by source and participant and was provided uncurated.

TCRbeta CDR3 regions were amplified from genomic DNA using the immunoSEQ Assay, a bias-controlled multiplex PCR. The paper's data handling went like this. Within the assay, amplification of reference gene primers was used to estimate how many nucleated cells each sample contained. To quantify the absolute abundance of each unique TCRbeta CDR3 rearrangement, sequence reads were collapsed and filtered. For each sample, productive Simpson clonality was calculated as the square root of Simpson's diversity index across productive rearrangements. TCRdb provides this immuneACCESS table in a form limited to in-frame rearrangements. Some clones are lacking; in checked studies, under half of them reflect an unresolved V gene, and why the rest are absent is not known. The D gene and trimming were derived from the DNA, and the V and J assignments and clone size from that table. Counted in this sample were 40,000 to 55,000 clones; 82% of them appeared once. In total, the top ten clones hold over 13% of the sample.

The receptor's source is a human donor in a cohort sampled during active COVID-19. The sequence is built from TRBV5-4 and TRBJ2-5; the best D guess is TRBD1, with 6 bases matching. Input material: peripheral blood. For the CDR3, the sequence is CASSGQLTQETQYF. The nucleotides are TGTGCCAGCAGCGGACAGCTAACCCAAGAGACCCAGTACTTC.